A selection of T cell receptor beta chains follows, all from one sample in a study of control samples from healthy donors and cancer patients. Profiling relied on immunoSEQ multiplex PCR, and the TCRdb table lists in-frame clones only, not all of them. The table lists approximately 160,000 clones, 90% to 95% of them singletons. Material: blood. Every receptor here comes from a woman in her sixties or seventies in good health. The conserved cysteine and the conserved F or W are not part of the CDR3 here. Expanded clones are given a class, and other clones once, few, many or no size at all.

v_gene: TRBV6-6; abundance: -; CDR3aa: ASNDRYNEQF
v_gene: TRBV5-1; abundance: -; CDR3aa: ASSPRLAGPTGELF
v_gene: TRBV5-6; abundance: few; CDR3aa: ASRSKGTSGNYEQY
v_gene: TRBV2; abundance: few; CDR3aa: ASSRQGMYEQY
v_gene: TRBV12-2; abundance: -; CDR3aa: ASRLISGGAGKGTDTQY
v_gene: TRBV7-7; abundance: -; CDR3aa: ASSLDADSYEQY
v_gene: TRBV7-8; abundance: once; CDR3aa: ASSQTGGNQETQY
v_gene: TRBV7-9; abundance: -; CDR3aa: ASSLAGTAYGYT
v_gene: TRBV3-1/TRBV3-2; abundance: -; CDR3aa: ASSQGGRVAYEQY
v_gene: TRBV4-3; abundance: -; CDR3aa: ASSQGTSRTGELF
v_gene: TRBV9; abundance: -; CDR3aa: ASSVDGGAFTDTQY
v_gene: TRBV4-1; abundance: -; CDR3aa: ASSLNHPALAGGTDTQY
v_gene: TRBV10-3; abundance: -; CDR3aa: AISGGGLRNTEAF
v_gene: TRBV19; abundance: -; CDR3aa: ASSMGSGTEAF
v_gene: TRBV4-2; abundance: -; CDR3aa: ASSQDDRREQETQY
v_gene: TRBV28; abundance: -; CDR3aa: ASSSRQGTNEKLF
v_gene: TRBV18; abundance: -; CDR3aa: ASSPPNRGSGGYT
v_gene: TRBV5-5; abundance: -; CDR3aa: ASSLGQGATEAF
v_gene: TRBV7-8; abundance: -; CDR3aa: ASSLERGDAEQF
v_gene: TRBV5-6; abundance: -; CDR3aa: ASSLGRVGEKLF
v_gene: TRBV18; abundance: -; CDR3aa: ASSPPGGNQPQH
v_gene: TRBV6-2/TRBV6-3; abundance: -; CDR3aa: ASSWLGSPLH
v_gene: TRBV4-3; abundance: -; CDR3aa: ASSQLMTGTDPYGYT
v_gene: TRBV5-4; abundance: -; CDR3aa: ASSPRNTGELF
v_gene: TRBV7-2; abundance: -; CDR3aa: ASSLALGAGRGSGNTIY
v_gene: TRBV7-8; abundance: -; CDR3aa: ASSLVSDRYNSPLH
v_gene: TRBV27; abundance: -; CDR3aa: ASSLSRGVAYEQY
v_gene: TRBV14; abundance: -; CDR3aa: ASSPIRGADYGYT
v_gene: TRBV7-9; abundance: -; CDR3aa: ASSLYQSYEQY
v_gene: TRBV5-4; abundance: -; CDR3aa: ASSLGLAGGISYNEQF
v_gene: TRBV5-1; abundance: -; CDR3aa: ASSLIPGGNTEAF
v_gene: TRBV5-6; abundance: -; CDR3aa: ASSLVGRGGETQY
v_gene: TRBV19; abundance: -; CDR3aa: ASSIRDRGRSNYGYT
v_gene: TRBV30; abundance: -; CDR3aa: AWRFETPAETQY
v_gene: TRBV5-1; abundance: -; CDR3aa: ASSLGLRPYGYT
v_gene: TRBV6-2/TRBV6-3; abundance: -; CDR3aa: ASSFFLGTQSPLH
v_gene: TRBV10-1; abundance: few; CDR3aa: ASSESGGKETQY
v_gene: TRBV7-9; abundance: -; CDR3aa: ATDSGENEQF
v_gene: TRBV19; abundance: -; CDR3aa: ASSIDWAGSTGELF
v_gene: TRBV6-5; abundance: -; CDR3aa: ASTIDGRANSPLH
v_gene: TRBV27; abundance: once; CDR3aa: ASSFRAGTLANYGYT
v_gene: TRBV6-2/TRBV6-3; abundance: -; CDR3aa: ASCPGRGFKYTEAF
v_gene: TRBV9; abundance: -; CDR3aa: ASAIRGNNSPLH
v_gene: TRBV24-1; abundance: once; CDR3aa: ACQGRASDTQY
v_gene: TRBV2; abundance: -; CDR3aa: ASSESSYQPQH
v_gene: TRBV7-9; abundance: -; CDR3aa: ASSLGYGGQDTEAF
v_gene: TRBV14; abundance: -; CDR3aa: ASSRLQGNNNSPLH
v_gene: TRBV7-9; abundance: -; CDR3aa: ASRGSSGNTIY
v_gene: TRBV6-5; abundance: -; CDR3aa: ASGRWDMNTEAF
v_gene: TRBV5-1; abundance: -; CDR3aa: ASSDGVRGGTDTQY
v_gene: TRBV5-5; abundance: once; CDR3aa: ASSFLQGLGTDTQY